This T cell receptor beta chain is drawn from a study of neurological immune-mediated disorders (dated by TCRdb to the late 2010s). With regard to the full study: The study compared peripheral blood TCR-beta repertoires of HTLV-I-associated myelopathy (HAM/TSP) patients, multiple sclerosis patients and healthy controls using UMI-based sequencing. The cohort comprised 60 to 75 subjects: around 15 HAM/TSP patients, 35 or so multiple sclerosis patients and 20 healthy controls. The roughly 99 TCR-beta libraries covered PBMC samples along with longitudinal samples, technical triplicates, and paired sorted CD4+ and CD8+ T-cell subsets. Technical triplicate libraries were sequenced to precisely calculate how much the frequency of each individual clone varied. The paper's findings and limits, for the study overall: Expanded clones from different subjects shared no identical CDR3 amino acid sequences, which suggests that TCR-beta repertoires were private in all groups. TCR clonal expansion was highest in HAM/TSP patients and lowest in MS patients, with MS patients falling below even healthy controls.

Sample time point, as interpreted from the label and publication: technical triplicate 3. Unsorted PBMC libraries were generated from 2 million PBMCs stored in RNAlater at -80 °C until RNA extraction. PBMCs were separated from peripheral blood using Ficoll-Hypaque density gradient centrifugation and then cryopreserved in liquid nitrogen. cDNA synthesis used template-switch 5'RACE with a primer carrying a 10-nucleotide random unique molecular identifier tagging each TCR transcript. Each sequencing run produced over 200 million TCR-beta sequences covering 15-18 subjects. The RNeasy kit was used for extraction of total RNA. Using the KAPA Real-time Library Amplification kit, TCR-beta VDJ regions were amplified with primers for the TCR constant region and the 5'RACE anchor. Sample indexes and Illumina adaptors were added in a first PCR, after which library yield was increased in a second PCR. After purification with Ampure beads, the TCR product of roughly 650 bp was size-selected on a 2% E-gel SizeSelection system. Before pooling, library quality was assessed on a Bioanalyzer, concentration was determined with Qubit, and library quantification was performed with the Kapa Library Quantification kit. Libraries were sequenced paired-end 2 x 150 bp on an Illumina HiSeq 2500. To increase sequence diversity, roughly 25-31% phiX was spiked into each library pool. Per the authors' processing: Quality-filtered reads were processed with the UMI-based MiGEC pipeline, which removed over 75% of raw TCR sequences during error correction. IMGT germline references were used for alignment of VDJ genes, and clonotypes were defined by a unique CDR3 amino acid sequence together with V-J genes. VDJtools evaluated clonal expansion, Shannon diversity and CDR3 relatedness (CalcPairwiseDistances, ClusterSamples); CLCbio workbench built phylogenetic trees. Using coefficient-of-variation modelling across technical triplicates, the study counted a clone as expanded if it had at least 8 unique UMIs. The public reads were run again by TCRdb, first through fastp at Q25 and then through MiXCR, and only productive beta chains were kept. Entries that share a CDR3 protein sequence are merged under the most common genes and DNA. Clone size and V and J calls follow TCRdb, not the original study. The sample table holds under 45,000 distinct CDR3 sequences, of which 20% to 25% were seen once. Jointly, the top ten make up roughly 4.7% of the sample.

This clonotype was counted at least ten times. No antigen is known for it. Base qualities are not provided; no much larger clone lies one nucleotide away. The trim is 7 bases for V and 0 bases for J, with a gap of 10 bases between the germline ends. From the cysteine through the phenylalanine, the CDR3 covers 14 amino acids. The entry retains the CDR3 DNA only, 42 bases that are in frame from base 1. In the germline V gene, CDR1 corresponds to SGHRS and CDR2 to YFSETQ. The TCR originated in a man between 60 and 70 years old with HTLV-1-associated myelopathy (HAM/TSP). Source material: PBMCs. Recombination connected TRBV5-1 to TRBJ2-2, with TRBD1 as a weak D call on 6 bases. This receptor carries the CDR3 CASSDSPNTGELFF. The DNA sequence is given as TGCGCCAGCTCGGACAGCCCGAACACCGGGGAGCTGTTTTTT.